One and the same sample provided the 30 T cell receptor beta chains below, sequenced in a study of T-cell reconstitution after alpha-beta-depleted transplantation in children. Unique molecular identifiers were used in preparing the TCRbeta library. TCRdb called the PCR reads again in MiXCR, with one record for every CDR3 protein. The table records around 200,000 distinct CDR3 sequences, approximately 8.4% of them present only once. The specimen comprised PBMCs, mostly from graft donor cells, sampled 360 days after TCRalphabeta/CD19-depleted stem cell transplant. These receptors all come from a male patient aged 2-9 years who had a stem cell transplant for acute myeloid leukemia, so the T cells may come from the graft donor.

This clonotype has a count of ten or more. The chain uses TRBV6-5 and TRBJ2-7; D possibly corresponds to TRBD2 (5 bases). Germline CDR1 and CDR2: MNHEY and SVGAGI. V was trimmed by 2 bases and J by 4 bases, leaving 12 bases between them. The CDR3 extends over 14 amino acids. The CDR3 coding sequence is TGTGCCAGCAGTTACGTAGAGGGTCAGTACGAGCAGTACTTC. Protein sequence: CASSYVEGQYEQYF.

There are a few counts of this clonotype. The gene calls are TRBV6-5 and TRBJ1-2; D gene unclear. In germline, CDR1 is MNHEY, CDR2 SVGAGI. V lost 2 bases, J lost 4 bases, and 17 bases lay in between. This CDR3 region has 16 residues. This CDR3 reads CASSYDSTPWSYGYTF. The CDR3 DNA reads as TGTGCCAGCAGTTACGACTCTACCCCATGGTCCTATGGCTACACCTTC.

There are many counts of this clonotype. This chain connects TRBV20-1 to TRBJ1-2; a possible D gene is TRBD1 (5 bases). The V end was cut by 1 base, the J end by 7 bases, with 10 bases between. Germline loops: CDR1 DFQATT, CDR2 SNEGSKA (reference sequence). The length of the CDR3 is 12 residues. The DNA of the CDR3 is TGCAGTGCTAGAGGGGGGGGTGGTGGCTACACCTTC. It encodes CSARGGGGGYTF.

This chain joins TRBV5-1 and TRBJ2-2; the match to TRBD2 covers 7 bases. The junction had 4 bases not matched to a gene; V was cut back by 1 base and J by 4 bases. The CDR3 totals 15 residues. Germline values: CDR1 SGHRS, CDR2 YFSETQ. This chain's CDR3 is CASSLIIAGTGELFF. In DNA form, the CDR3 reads TGCGCCAGCAGCTTGATAATAGCGGGCACCGGGGAGCTGTTTTTT.

The CDR3 bases are TGCAGTGCTAGAGACCCCCTAACGGGGGGGACGGCAGATACGCAGTATTTT. This sequence encodes CSARDPLTGGTADTQYF. This chain links TRBV20-1 with TRBJ2-3; TRBD2 aligns across 8 bases. Germline trimming cut 0 bases from V and 4 bases from J; bases unmatched to any gene: 12. CDR1 is DFQATT and CDR2 is SNEGSKA in the germline V gene (reference sequence). This CDR3 comprises 17 residues.

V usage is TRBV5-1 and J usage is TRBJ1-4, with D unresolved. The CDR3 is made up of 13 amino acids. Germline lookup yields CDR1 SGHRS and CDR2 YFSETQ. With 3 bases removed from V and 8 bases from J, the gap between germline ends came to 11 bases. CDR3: CASSYDQGEKLFF. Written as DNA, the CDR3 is TGCGCCAGCAGCTACGACCAAGGCGAAAAACTGTTTTTT.

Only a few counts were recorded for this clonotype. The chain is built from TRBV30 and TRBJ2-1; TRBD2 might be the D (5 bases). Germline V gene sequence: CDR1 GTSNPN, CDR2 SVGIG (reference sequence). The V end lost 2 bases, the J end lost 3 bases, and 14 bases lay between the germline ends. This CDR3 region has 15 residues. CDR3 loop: CAWSSEGWGYNEQFF. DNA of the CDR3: TGTGCCTGGAGTAGCGAGGGATGGGGCTACAATGAGCAGTTCTTC.

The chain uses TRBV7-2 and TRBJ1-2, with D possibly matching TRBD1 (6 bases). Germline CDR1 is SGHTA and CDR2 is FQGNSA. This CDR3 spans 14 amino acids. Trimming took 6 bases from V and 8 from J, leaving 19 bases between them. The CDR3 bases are TGTGCCAGCAGGGGGACACACTTTTTAGGAGGCTACACCTTC. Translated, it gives CASRGTHFLGGYTF.

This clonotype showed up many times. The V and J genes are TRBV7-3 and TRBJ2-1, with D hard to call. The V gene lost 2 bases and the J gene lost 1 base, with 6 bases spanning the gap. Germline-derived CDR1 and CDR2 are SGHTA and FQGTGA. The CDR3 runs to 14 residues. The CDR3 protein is CASSLLGSYNEQFF. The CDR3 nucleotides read TGTGCCAGCAGCTTACTTGGGTCCTACAATGAGCAGTTCTTC.

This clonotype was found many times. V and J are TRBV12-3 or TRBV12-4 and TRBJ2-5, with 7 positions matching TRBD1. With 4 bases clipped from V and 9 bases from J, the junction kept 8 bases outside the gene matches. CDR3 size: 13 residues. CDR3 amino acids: CASSSGTQGAQYF. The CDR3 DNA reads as TGTGCCAGCAGTTCCGGGACCCAGGGGGCCCAGTACTTC.

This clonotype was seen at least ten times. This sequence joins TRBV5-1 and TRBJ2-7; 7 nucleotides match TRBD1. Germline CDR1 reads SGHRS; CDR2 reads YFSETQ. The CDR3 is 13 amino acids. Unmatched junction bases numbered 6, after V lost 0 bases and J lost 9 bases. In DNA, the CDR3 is TGCGCCAGCAGCTTGGCAGGGACAGAGGGGCAGTACTTC. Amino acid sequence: CASSLAGTEGQYF.

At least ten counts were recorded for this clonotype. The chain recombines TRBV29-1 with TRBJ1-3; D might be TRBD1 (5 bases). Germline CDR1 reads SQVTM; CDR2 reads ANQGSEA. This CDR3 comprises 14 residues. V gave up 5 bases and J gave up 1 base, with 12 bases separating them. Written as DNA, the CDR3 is TGCAGCGTTCCCGGCGGGGGTTCTGGAAACACCATATATTTT. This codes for CSVPGGGSGNTIYF.

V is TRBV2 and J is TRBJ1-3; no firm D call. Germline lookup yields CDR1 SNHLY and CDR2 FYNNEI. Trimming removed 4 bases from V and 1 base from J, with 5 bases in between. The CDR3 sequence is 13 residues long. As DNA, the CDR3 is TGTGCCAGCAGTGGCGGGTCTGGAAACACCATATATTTT. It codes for CASSGGSGNTIYF. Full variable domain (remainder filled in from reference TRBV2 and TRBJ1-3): EPEVTQTPSHQVTQMGQEVILRCVPISNHLYFYWYRQILGQKVEFLVSFYNNEISEKSEIFDDQFSVERPDGSNFTLKIRSTKLEDSAMYFCASSGGSGNTIYFGEGSWLTVV.

CDR3: CASSFGQSRTGELFF. The CDR3, as DNA: TGTGCCAGCAGCTTCGGACAGAGCCGAACCGGGGAGCTGTTTTTT. V is TRBV7-9 and J is TRBJ2-2, with D tentatively TRBD1 (6 bases). Germline CDR1 SEHNR, CDR2 FQNEAQ (reference sequence). V dropped 3 bases and J dropped 5 bases, with 13 bases sitting between them. This CDR3 has 15 residues. Variable domain in full (rest from reference TRBV7-9 and TRBJ2-2): DTGVSQNPRHKITKRGQNVTFRCDPISEHNRLYWYRQTLGQGPEFLTYFQNEAQLEKSRLLSDRFSAERPKGSFSTLEIQRTEQGDSAMYLCASSFGQSRTGELFFGEGSRLTVL.

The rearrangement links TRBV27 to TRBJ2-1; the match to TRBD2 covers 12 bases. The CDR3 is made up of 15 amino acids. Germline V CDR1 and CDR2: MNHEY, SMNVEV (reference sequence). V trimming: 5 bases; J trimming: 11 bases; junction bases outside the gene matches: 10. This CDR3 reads CASSGGLAGGRQQFF. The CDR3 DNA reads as TGTGCCAGCAGTGGCGGGCTAGCGGGGGGGCGCCAGCAGTTCTTC.

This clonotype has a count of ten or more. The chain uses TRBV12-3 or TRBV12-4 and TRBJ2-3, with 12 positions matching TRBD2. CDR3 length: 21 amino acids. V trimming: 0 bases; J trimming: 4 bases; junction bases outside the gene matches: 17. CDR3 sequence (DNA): TGTGCCAGCAGTTTAGCGGTGACAATTACCATACTAGCGGGGGGATCAGATACGCAGTATTTT. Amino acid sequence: CASSLAVTITILAGGSDTQYF.

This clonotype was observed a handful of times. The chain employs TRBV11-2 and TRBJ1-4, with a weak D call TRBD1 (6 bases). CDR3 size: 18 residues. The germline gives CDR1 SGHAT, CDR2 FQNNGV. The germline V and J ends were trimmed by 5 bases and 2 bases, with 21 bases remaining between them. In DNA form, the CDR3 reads TGTGCCAGCAGCGTTATAGGGGGAACTGTCCTTACTAATGAAAAACTGTTTTTT. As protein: CASSVIGGTVLTNEKLFF.

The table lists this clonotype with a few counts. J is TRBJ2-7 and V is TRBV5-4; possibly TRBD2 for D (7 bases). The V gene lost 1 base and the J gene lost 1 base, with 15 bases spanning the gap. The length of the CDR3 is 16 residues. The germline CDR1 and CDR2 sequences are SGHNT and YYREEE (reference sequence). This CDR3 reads CASSLRGGGRSYEQYF. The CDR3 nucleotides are TGTGCCAGCAGCTTGAGGGGGGGAGGGAGGTCCTACGAGCAGTACTTC.

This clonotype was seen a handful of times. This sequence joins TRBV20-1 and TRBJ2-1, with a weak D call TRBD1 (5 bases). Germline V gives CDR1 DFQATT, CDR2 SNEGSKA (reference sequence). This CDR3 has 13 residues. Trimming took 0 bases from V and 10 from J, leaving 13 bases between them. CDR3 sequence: CSARDNFRTEQFF. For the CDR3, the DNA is TGCAGTGCTAGAGATAACTTTAGGACAGAGCAGTTCTTC.

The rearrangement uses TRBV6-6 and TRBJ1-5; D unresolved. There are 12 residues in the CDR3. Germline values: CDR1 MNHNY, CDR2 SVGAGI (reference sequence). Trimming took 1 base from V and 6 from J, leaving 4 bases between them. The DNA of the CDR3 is TGTGCCAGCAGTTACTTAACTCAGCCCCAGCATTTT. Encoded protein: CASSYLTQPQHF.

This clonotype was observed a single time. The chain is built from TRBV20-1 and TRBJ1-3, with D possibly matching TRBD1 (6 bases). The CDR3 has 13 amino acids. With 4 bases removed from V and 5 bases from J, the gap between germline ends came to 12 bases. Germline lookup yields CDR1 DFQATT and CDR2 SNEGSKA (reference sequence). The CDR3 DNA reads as TGCAGTGCTATCCGACAGGACCGAAACACCATATATTTT. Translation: CSAIRQDRNTIYF.

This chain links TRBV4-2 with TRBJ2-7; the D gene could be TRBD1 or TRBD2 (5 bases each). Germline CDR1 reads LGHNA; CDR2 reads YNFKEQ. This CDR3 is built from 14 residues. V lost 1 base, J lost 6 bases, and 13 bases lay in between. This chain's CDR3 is CASSQGGSGAEQYF. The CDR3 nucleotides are TGTGCCAGCAGCCAAGGGGGGAGCGGAGCCGAGCAGTACTTC.

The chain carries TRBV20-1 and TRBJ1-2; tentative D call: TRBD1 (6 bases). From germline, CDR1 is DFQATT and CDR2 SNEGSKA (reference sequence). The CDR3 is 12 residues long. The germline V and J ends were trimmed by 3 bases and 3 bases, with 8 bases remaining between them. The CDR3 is CSARRTDYGYTF. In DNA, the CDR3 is TGCAGTGCTAGGAGGACAGACTATGGCTACACCTTC.

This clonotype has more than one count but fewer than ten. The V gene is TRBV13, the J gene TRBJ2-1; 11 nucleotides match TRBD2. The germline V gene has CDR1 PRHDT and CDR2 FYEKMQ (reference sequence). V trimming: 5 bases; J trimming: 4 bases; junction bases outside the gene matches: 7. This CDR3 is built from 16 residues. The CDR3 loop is CASSPSGLAGYNEQFF. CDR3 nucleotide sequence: TGTGCCAGCAGCCCTAGCGGACTAGCGGGTTACAATGAGCAGTTCTTC.

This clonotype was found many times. CDR3 loop: CASSLLKGARNEKLFF. The CDR3 coding sequence is TGTGCCAGCAGCTTGCTTAAAGGAGCCCGGAATGAAAAACTGTTTTTT. The chain couples TRBV5-6 to TRBJ1-4; D is uncertain. Germline V gives CDR1 SGHDT, CDR2 YYEEEE. The CDR3 spans 16 residues. The V end lost 1 base, the J end lost 5 bases, and 15 bases lay between the germline ends.

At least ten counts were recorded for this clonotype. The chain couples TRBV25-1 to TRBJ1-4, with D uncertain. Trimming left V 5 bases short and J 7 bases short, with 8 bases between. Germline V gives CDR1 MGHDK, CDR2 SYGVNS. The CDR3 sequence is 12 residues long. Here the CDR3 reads CASSRPGEKLFF. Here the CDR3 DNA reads TGTGCCAGCAGTCGACCGGGTGAAAAACTGTTTTTT.

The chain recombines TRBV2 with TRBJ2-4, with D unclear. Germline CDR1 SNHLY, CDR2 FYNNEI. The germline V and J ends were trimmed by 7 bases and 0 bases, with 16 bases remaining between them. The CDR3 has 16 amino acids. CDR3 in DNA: TGTGCCAGCAAAACAGAAGGACGTTTAGCCAAAAACATTCAGTACTTC. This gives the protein CASKTEGRLAKNIQYF.

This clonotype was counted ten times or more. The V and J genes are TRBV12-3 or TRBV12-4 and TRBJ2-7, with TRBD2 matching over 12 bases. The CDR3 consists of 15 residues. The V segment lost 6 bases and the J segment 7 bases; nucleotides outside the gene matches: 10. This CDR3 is CASSYRLAGAGEQYF. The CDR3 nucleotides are TGTGCCAGCAGCTACCGACTAGCGGGAGCGGGGGAGCAGTACTTC.

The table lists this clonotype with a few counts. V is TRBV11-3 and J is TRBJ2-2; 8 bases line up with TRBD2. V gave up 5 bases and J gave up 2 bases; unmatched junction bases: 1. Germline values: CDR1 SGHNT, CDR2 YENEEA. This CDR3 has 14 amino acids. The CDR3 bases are TGTGCCAGCAGCGCGGGAGGCAACACCGGGGAGCTGTTTTTT. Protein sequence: CASSAGGNTGELFF.

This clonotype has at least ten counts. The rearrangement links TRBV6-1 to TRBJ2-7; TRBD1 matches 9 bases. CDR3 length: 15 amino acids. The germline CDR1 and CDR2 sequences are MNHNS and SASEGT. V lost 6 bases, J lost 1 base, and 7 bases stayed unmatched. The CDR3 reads CASSRTGALSYEQYF. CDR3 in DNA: TGTGCCAGCAGCCGGACAGGGGCGCTATCCTACGAGCAGTACTTC.